This TCR beta chain was recorded in a study of shared clonotypes between healthy human individuals. From germline, CDR1 is GTSNPN and CDR2 SVGIG (reference sequence). V gave up 5 bases and J gave up 2 bases; unmatched junction bases: 2. This CDR3 is 14 amino acids long. The assay was run at deep level. Produced via immunoSEQ multiplex PCR; TCRdb's table is partial and in-frame only. The sample comprises roughly 2,300,000 clones, less than 95% of which are singletons, and 0.37% rests with the top ten. Note on this clone: The target antigen is unknown.

Study-level results: Incompleteness in sorted-subset sequencing, despite large depth, was shown by rarefaction.

The receptor was derived from a man between 18 and 29 years old in good health. Some clones in this sample may be carry-over from other donors' samples. This chain joins TRBV30 and TRBJ2-3, with 12 bases identical to TRBD2. Sequenced sample: naive CD4+ T cells from PBMCs. The subset here: CD45RA+ positively selected. CDR3 protein: CAWGLAGNTDTQYF. Written as DNA, the CDR3 is TGTGCCTGGGGACTAGCGGGAAACACAGATACGCAGTATTTT.